This is a list of T cell receptor beta chains from one sample in a study of blood T cell repertoires in COVID-19. Clones were read by immunoSEQ multiplex PCR, and TCRdb kept only the in-frame ones, dropping some. This sample yields roughly 140,000 clones, of which 76% are seen a single time; less than 4.5% belongs to the top ten. Sequencing was carried out using peripheral blood. These receptors were collected from a man in his 60s with acute or convalescent COVID-19. The CDR3 runs from the conserved cysteine through the conserved F or W. Each record gives: J gene, D gene, V gene, clone size, CDR3 DNA, CDR3 protein. D genes are given only for firm matches. Size is stated for part of the rows, as once, few or many counts, or as a class when the clone is expanded.

j_gene: TRBJ1-1
d_gene: -
v_gene: TRBV7-9
abundance: once
CDR3nt: TGTGCCAGCAGCTTAGCCCCCGCTTCTAGGGGGAACACTGAAGCTTTCTTT
CDR3aa: CASSLAPASRGNTEAFF

j_gene: TRBJ2-1
d_gene: TRBD1
v_gene: TRBV10-3
abundance: -
CDR3nt: TGTGCCATCAGTTTTGGACAGGGAGCTCAAAATGAGCAGTTCTTC
CDR3aa: CAISFGQGAQNEQFF

j_gene: TRBJ1-5
d_gene: -
v_gene: TRBV6-5
abundance: many
CDR3nt: TGTGCCAGCAGTTACGGGTTGGAGAGCAATGAGCCCCAGCATTTT
CDR3aa: CASSYGLESNEPQHF

j_gene: TRBJ1-2
d_gene: TRBD1
v_gene: TRBV6-4
abundance: -
CDR3nt: TGTGCCAGCAGTGTTTCGACAGGGACCTATGGCTACACCTTC
CDR3aa: CASSVSTGTYGYTF

j_gene: TRBJ1-2
d_gene: -
v_gene: TRBV13
abundance: -
CDR3nt: TGTGCCAGCAGCACTCGAGGGTTCTATGGCTACACCTTC
CDR3aa: CASSTRGFYGYTF

j_gene: TRBJ1-5
d_gene: -
v_gene: TRBV28
abundance: -
CDR3nt: TGTGCCAGCAGCCTGGACAGCTATCAGCCCCAGCATTTT
CDR3aa: CASSLDSYQPQHF

j_gene: TRBJ2-1
d_gene: -
v_gene: TRBV14
abundance: -
CDR3nt: TGTGCCAGCAGCCAAGGACTGTCCCGAACCTTTTACAATGAGCAGTTCTTC
CDR3aa: CASSQGLSRTFYNEQFF

j_gene: TRBJ2-1
d_gene: TRBD2
v_gene: TRBV7-3
abundance: -
CDR3nt: TGTGCCAGCAGCTTAAATAGCGGGGGGTACAATGAGCAGTTCTTC
CDR3aa: CASSLNSGGYNEQFF

j_gene: TRBJ1-1
d_gene: -
v_gene: TRBV6-6
abundance: -
CDR3nt: TGTGCCAGCACCCAGAGGGGGGGCACTGAAGCTTTCTTT
CDR3aa: CASTQRGGTEAFF

j_gene: TRBJ2-7
d_gene: TRBD1
v_gene: TRBV5-5
abundance: -
CDR3nt: TGTGCCAGCAGCTCACAGGGGGCGAAATCCGAGCAGTACTTC
CDR3aa: CASSSQGAKSEQYF

j_gene: TRBJ2-1
d_gene: TRBD1
v_gene: TRBV4-1
abundance: -
CDR3nt: TGCGCCAGCAGCAACCGGGACAGGGGGTTCGATGAGCAGTTCTTC
CDR3aa: CASSNRDRGFDEQFF

j_gene: TRBJ2-1
d_gene: TRBD2
v_gene: TRBV5-1
abundance: -
CDR3nt: TGCGCCAGCAGCCAATTAGGACTAGCGGCCGATGAGCAGTTCTTC
CDR3aa: CASSQLGLAADEQFF

j_gene: TRBJ2-1
d_gene: TRBD1
v_gene: TRBV9
abundance: -
CDR3nt: TGTGCCAGCAGAGACAGGGTCCACAATGAGCAGTTCTTC
CDR3aa: CASRDRVHNEQFF

j_gene: TRBJ2-1
d_gene: -
v_gene: TRBV6-5
abundance: -
CDR3nt: TGTGCCAGCAGCCGGCAGGACAATGAGCAGTTCTTC
CDR3aa: CASSRQDNEQFF

j_gene: TRBJ2-3
d_gene: TRBD2
v_gene: TRBV19
abundance: -
CDR3nt: TGTGCCAGTAGTAACGCCGGGACTAGTTCTGCAGATACGCAGTATTTT
CDR3aa: CASSNAGTSSADTQYF

j_gene: TRBJ2-3
d_gene: -
v_gene: TRBV29-1
abundance: -
CDR3nt: TGCAGCGCCACCGGTGGAGATACGCAGTATTTT
CDR3aa: CSATGGDTQYF

j_gene: TRBJ1-5
d_gene: TRBD1
v_gene: TRBV7-2
abundance: once
CDR3nt: TGTGCCAGCAGCGTCGGACAGGGGGATCAGCCCCAGCATTTT
CDR3aa: CASSVGQGDQPQHF

j_gene: TRBJ2-7
d_gene: TRBD2
v_gene: TRBV19
abundance: few
CDR3nt: TGTGCCAGTAGACGGACTAGCGCCCCAGGAACGGACGAGCAGTACTTC
CDR3aa: CASRRTSAPGTDEQYF

j_gene: TRBJ2-7
d_gene: TRBD2
v_gene: TRBV6-5
abundance: -
CDR3nt: TGTGCCAGCATGGGGGGGGTAGCGGGCTCCTACGAGCAGTACTTC
CDR3aa: CASMGGVAGSYEQYF

j_gene: TRBJ2-3
d_gene: TRBD2
v_gene: TRBV3-1/TRBV3-2
abundance: -
CDR3nt: TGTGCCAGCAGCCAACCCCGGGGACTAGCGGGATATGATACGCAGTATTTT
CDR3aa: CASSQPRGLAGYDTQYF

j_gene: TRBJ1-3
d_gene: TRBD1
v_gene: TRBV18
abundance: -
CDR3nt: TGTGCCAGCTCACCACCGAACAGGGGGGTCTCTGGAAACACCATATATTTT
CDR3aa: CASSPPNRGVSGNTIYF

j_gene: TRBJ2-7
d_gene: -
v_gene: TRBV7-2
abundance: -
CDR3nt: TGTGCCAGCAGCTTAGTCGTCGCCAGCTCCTACGAGCAGTACTTC
CDR3aa: CASSLVVASSYEQYF

j_gene: TRBJ2-5
d_gene: TRBD1
v_gene: TRBV7-6
abundance: -
CDR3nt: TGTGCCAGCAGCTGGGCGAGACAGGGGCCAGAGACCCAGTACTTC
CDR3aa: CASSWARQGPETQYF

j_gene: TRBJ2-3
d_gene: -
v_gene: TRBV24-1
abundance: few
CDR3nt: TGTGCCACGGAGGGGGCGCCCACAGATACGCAGTATTTT
CDR3aa: CATEGAPTDTQYF

j_gene: TRBJ2-5
d_gene: TRBD1
v_gene: TRBV7-6
abundance: -
CDR3nt: TGTGCCAGCAGCTTCGCAGGACAGGGGGCCAAGCAGACCCAGTACTTC
CDR3aa: CASSFAGQGAKQTQYF

j_gene: TRBJ1-5
d_gene: -
v_gene: TRBV12-3/TRBV12-4
abundance: -
CDR3nt: TGTGCCAGCAGTTTTCGGAATCAGCCCCAGCATTTT
CDR3aa: CASSFRNQPQHF

j_gene: TRBJ2-7
d_gene: TRBD1
v_gene: TRBV6-1
abundance: -
CDR3nt: TGTGCCAGCAGTGACCGCGACAGGGATGAGCAGTACTTC
CDR3aa: CASSDRDRDEQYF

j_gene: TRBJ1-4
d_gene: TRBD1
v_gene: TRBV5-4
abundance: -
CDR3nt: TGTGCCAGCAGCTACTACCGGGACAGGGGGGTTGCAACTAATGAAAAACTGTTTTTT
CDR3aa: CASSYYRDRGVATNEKLFF

j_gene: TRBJ2-7
d_gene: TRBD1
v_gene: TRBV6-5
abundance: -
CDR3nt: TGTGCCAGCAGGACCTCTTCTGGGACAGTGACTCTTTTC
CDR3aa: CASRTSSGTVTLF

j_gene: TRBJ2-7
d_gene: TRBD1
v_gene: TRBV6-5
abundance: -
CDR3nt: TGTGCCAGCAGTTCCCCCTCGGGACAGGGGAGGGACGAGCAGTACTTC
CDR3aa: CASSSPSGQGRDEQYF

j_gene: TRBJ2-4
d_gene: -
v_gene: TRBV4-1
abundance: -
CDR3nt: TGCGCCAGCAGCCAAACATTCGGGGAGTCGAGCATTCAGTACTTC
CDR3aa: CASSQTFGESSIQYF

j_gene: TRBJ1-2
d_gene: -
v_gene: TRBV29-1
abundance: -
CDR3nt: TGCAGCGTTGCCCAGGGGAGGGACTATGGCTACACCTTC
CDR3aa: CSVAQGRDYGYTF